This T cell receptor (beta chain) was sequenced for a study of blood T cell repertoires in COVID-19. Study background: PBMCs, B-cell-depleted T cells, or T cells were the source of the cDNA or gDNA that made up the material.

In the source study's methods: The assay estimated nucleated cells by amplifying reference gene primers. Generated by immunoSEQ multiplex PCR, the TCRdb table keeps only in-frame clones and is missing some. For V, J and clone size, that table is used; D and trimming come from the DNA. The table has around 270,000 clones, approximately 90% seen once. Germline V gene sequence: CDR1 MNHEY, CDR2 SMNVEV (reference sequence). CDR3 size: 13 residues. V was cut by 4 bases and J by 6 bases, with 12 bases left in between. The sequence came from a man between 35 and 55 years old with acute or convalescent COVID-19. V is TRBV27 and J is TRBJ1-1, with D perhaps TRBD1 (5 bases). Material for sequencing was peripheral blood. CDR3 loop: CASSWRGFAEAFF. For the CDR3, the DNA is TGTGCCAGCAGTTGGCGGGGGTTCGCTGAAGCTTTCTTT.